One T cell receptor beta chain is described in this entry. The antigen remains undetermined. CDR3 length: 16 amino acids. Trimming took 5 bases from V and 0 from J, leaving 14 bases between them. The germline V gene encodes CDR1 ENHRY and CDR2 SYGVKD. This sample is drawn from a study of T cell responses to AZD1222 COVID-19 vaccine. Study-wide findings and caveats: There were vaccine-associated CD4 TCRs across spike, dominant at 160-218 and 743-854. Repertoires were obtained solely post-peak T cell response.

Sequenced by immunoSEQ multiplex PCR; TCRdb stores in-frame clones only, minus some. The table includes about 91,000 clones, more than 70% detected once. The sequences come from peripheral blood, collected on day 0 of AZD1222 vaccination. This clonotype was sampled from an adult in good health. The chain uses TRBV10-3 and TRBJ1-5, with D possibly being TRBD1 (5 bases). Here the CDR3 DNA reads TGTGCCATCAGTATTGGAGGGGCCTCTAGCAATCAGCCCCAGCATTTT. This translates into CAISIGGASSNQPQHF.